One sample yielded the 29 T cell receptor beta chains listed below, sequenced in a study of T-cell reconstitution after alpha-beta-depleted transplantation in children. Unique molecular identifiers were incorporated when the TCRbeta library was constructed. TCRdb processed the PCR reads anew with MiXCR; each CDR3 protein has one entry. The table lists hundreds of thousands of distinct CDR3 sequences, 18% of them singletons, with 3.3% in the top ten. This material consisted of PBMCs from the stem cell graft donor, taken from the stem cell graft. The receptors stem from a human donor who donated a stem cell graft to a child with acute lymphoblastic leukemia.

The rearrangement uses TRBV12-3 or TRBV12-4 and TRBJ2-1; 12 bases map to TRBD2. V lost 1 base to trimming and J lost 8 bases; unmatched junction nucleotides: 6. CDR3 length equals 16 residues. CDR3 sequence (DNA): TGTGCCAGCAGTTTAGTTCTAGCGGGAGGGCCACATGAGCAGTTCTTC. Translated: CASSLVLAGGPHEQFF.

This clonotype was found a few times. V gene TRBV5-1 combines with J gene TRBJ1-5, with D perhaps TRBD1 (5 bases). CDR3 size: 14 residues. Germline assignment: CDR1 SGHRS and CDR2 YFSETQ. The germline V and J ends were trimmed by 2 bases and 6 bases, with 12 bases remaining between them. Here the CDR3 reads CASSLGHEGQPQHF. CDR3 DNA: TGCGCCAGCAGCTTAGGACACGAGGGTCAGCCCCAGCATTTT.

This clonotype was seen a few times. J is TRBJ1-1 and V is TRBV9, with 7 bases lining up with TRBD1. The junction had 10 bases not matched to a gene; V was cut back by 0 bases and J by 11 bases. The CDR3 consists of 14 residues. CDR1 and CDR2 (germline): SGDLS, YYNGEE. CDR3: CASSVVGQGDDAFF. The CDR3 nucleotides are TGTGCCAGCAGCGTAGTGGGCCAGGGGGACGATGCTTTCTTT.

This chain uses TRBV6-5 with TRBJ1-2; TRBD1 matches at 8 bases. The CDR3 consists of 14 residues. With V trimmed by 1 base and J by 8 bases, 6 bases remained unmatched. Per germline, CDR1 MNHEY and CDR2 SVGAGI. The CDR3 protein is CASSYLTGVQGYTF. DNA of the CDR3: TGTGCCAGCAGTTACTTGACAGGGGTACAAGGCTACACCTTC.

A few counts support this clonotype. This sequence joins TRBV27 and TRBJ2-7; 10 bases map to TRBD1. In germline, CDR1 is MNHEY, CDR2 SMNVEV (reference sequence). V dropped 6 bases and J dropped 4; count of bases not matched to a gene: 9. The CDR3 runs 15 residues. The CDR3 DNA reads TGTGCCAGCAGCCTAGCGACAGGGGGCTATTACGAGCAGTACTTC. This codes for CASSLATGGYYEQYF.

This clonotype was seen a handful of times. J is TRBJ2-7 and V is TRBV7-9; no firm D call. CDR3 size: 13 residues. Germline V CDR1 and CDR2: SEHNR, FQNEAQ (reference sequence). Trimming took 0 bases from V and 4 from J, leaving 7 bases between them. The CDR3 bases are TGTGCCAGCAGCTTAGCGTCCAGGTACGAGCAGTACTTC. Its protein product is CASSLASRYEQYF.

The V gene is TRBV9, the J gene TRBJ1-4; D gene unclear. The germline gives CDR1 SGDLS, CDR2 YYNGEE. The V and J ends lost 3 bases and 8 bases respectively, with 11 bases between them. The CDR3 is made up of 13 amino acids. CDR3 sequence (DNA): TGTGCCAGCAGCGCCCAAACCGCGGAAAAACTGTTTTTT. It yields the protein CASSAQTAEKLFF.

In this sample, this clonotype turned up a few times. The chain couples TRBV14 to TRBJ2-5, with TRBD2 matching over 10 bases. CDR3 length equals 15 residues. Looked up from germline, CDR1 is SGHDN and CDR2 is FVKESK. V was pared by 5 bases and J by 3 bases, with 6 bases of the junction left unmatched. CDR3 in DNA: TGTGCCAGCAGCACCAGGACTAGCGGAAAAGAGACCCAGTACTTC. This gives the protein CASSTRTSGKETQYF.

The chain carries TRBV29-1 and TRBJ1-5, with 7 bases lining up with TRBD1. The length of the CDR3 is 15 residues. J was trimmed by 4 bases and V by 5 bases; bases with no gene match: 11. CDR1 and CDR2 (germline): SQVTM, ANQGSEA. The CDR3 here is CSVRITGEINQPQHF. The CDR3 region has the DNA TGCAGCGTTCGCATCACAGGGGAGATTAATCAGCCCCAGCATTTT.

The chain couples TRBV29-1 to TRBJ2-1; D is uncertain. Trimming pared 7 bases from V and 3 bases from J, leaving 10 bases between. This CDR3 spans 12 amino acids. Per germline, CDR1 SQVTM and CDR2 ANQGSEA. CDR3 in DNA: TGCAGCGGTACGGAGAGCTACAATGAGCAGTTCTTC. It specifies CSGTESYNEQFF.

The rearrangement links TRBV29-1 to TRBJ1-2, with D possibly matching TRBD1 (5 bases). Germline assignment: CDR1 SQVTM and CDR2 ANQGSEA. The CDR3 contains 15 residues. Trimming left V 6 bases short and J 3 bases short, with 20 bases between. DNA of the CDR3: TGCAGCGTCGTTTCCTCCGGGGCGGGGGACTATGGCTACACCTTC. It specifies CSVVSSGAGDYGYTF. The entire variable domain, with the rest obtained from reference TRBV29-1 and TRBJ1-2, is as follows: SAVISQKPSRDICQRGTSLTIQCQVDSQVTMMFWYRQQPGQSLTLIATANQGSEATYESGFVIDKFPISRPNLTFSTLTVSNMSPEDSSIYLCSVVSSGAGDYGYTFGSGTRLTVV.

The chain links TRBV7-9 to TRBJ2-7, with 7 nucleotides matching TRBD2. V was clipped by 4 bases and J by 0 bases; unmatched bases: 6. CDR1 is SEHNR and CDR2 is FQNEAQ in the germline V gene (reference sequence). The CDR3 loop spans 15 amino acids. The CDR3 region has the DNA TGTGCCAGCAGCTCGACTAGCCCCCCCTCCTACGAGCAGTACTTC. Its protein product is CASSSTSPPSYEQYF.

This clonotype has only a few counts. The chain has TRBV5-1 and TRBJ2-1, with 9 bases that match TRBD1. The V gene end was trimmed by 3 bases and the J gene end by 6 bases; junction bases not matched to a gene: 10. This CDR3 comprises 16 residues. From germline, CDR1 is SGHRS and CDR2 YFSETQ. The CDR3 nucleotides read TGCGCCAGCAGCTCACACAACAGGGGGCTGGGCAATGAGCAGTTCTTC. Amino acids: CASSSHNRGLGNEQFF.

This clonotype was observed a handful of times. This chain links TRBV5-1 with TRBJ2-7, with D possibly being TRBD2 (6 bases). Germline-derived CDR1 and CDR2 are SGHRS and YFSETQ. Trimming took 4 bases from V and 0 from J, leaving 14 bases between them. There are 15 residues in the CDR3. The CDR3, as DNA: TGCGCCAGCAGCCCCCCTCTAGCGCGCTCCTACGAGCAGTACTTC. Translated: CASSPPLARSYEQYF. Supplemented by reference TRBV5-1 and TRBJ2-7, the full variable domain reads KAGVTQTPRYLIKTRGQQVTLSCSPISGHRSVSWYQQTPGQGLQFLFEYFSETQRNKGNFPGRFSGRQFSNSRSEMNVSTLELGDSALYLCASSPPLARSYEQYFGPGTRLTVT.

This clonotype was picked up a small number of times. The chain carries TRBV27 and TRBJ2-7; weak D call: TRBD1 (7 bases). Germline CDR1 and CDR2: MNHEY and SMNVEV (reference sequence). This CDR3 has 18 residues. The germline V and J ends were trimmed by 0 bases and 2 bases, with 20 bases remaining between them. The CDR3 DNA reads as TGTGCCAGCAGTTTATCTGGAAAGGCAGGGGGAGGACCCTACGAGCAGTACTTC. Amino acids: CASSLSGKAGGGPYEQYF.

This clonotype was seen only a few times. The chain recombines TRBV6-2 or TRBV6-3 with TRBJ2-7; D possibly matches TRBD1 or TRBD2 (5 bases each). Germline V gives CDR1 MNHEY, CDR2 SVGEGT. The CDR3 consists of 14 residues. The V and J ends lost 3 bases and 3 bases respectively, with 12 bases between them. The CDR3 reads CASSYLGEYYEQYF. CDR3 DNA: TGTGCCAGCAGTTATTTGGGGGAATACTACGAGCAGTACTTC.

This clonotype was seen more than once but under ten times. The chain has TRBV12-3 or TRBV12-4 and TRBJ1-4; no firm D call. This CDR3 spans 12 amino acids. Trimming took off 5 bases at V and 7 bases at J, with 8 bases between the two ends. The CDR3 DNA reads TGTGCCAGCAGTCTAGGGCGTGAAAAACTGTTTTTT. Translating it yields CASSLGREKLFF.

This chain links TRBV20-1 with TRBJ1-1, with 9 bases identical to TRBD1. This CDR3 has 13 amino acids. Germline assignment: CDR1 DFQATT and CDR2 SNEGSKA (reference sequence). With V trimmed by 5 bases and J by 1 base, 2 bases remained unmatched. The CDR3 sequence is CSADRGTNTEAFF. The CDR3, as DNA: TGCAGTGCTGACAGGGGGACGAACACTGAAGCTTTCTTT.

This clonotype was recorded many times. V usage is TRBV5-1 and J usage is TRBJ1-1, with D unclear. Germline CDR1 and CDR2: SGHRS and YFSETQ. The CDR3 covers 15 residues. V was trimmed by 4 bases and J by 3 bases, leaving 16 bases between them. In DNA form, the CDR3 reads TGCGCCAGCAGCCCGACTCGTCCCTCGGACACTGAAGCTTTCTTT. This encodes CASSPTRPSDTEAFF. Together with reference TRBV5-1 and TRBJ1-1, the CDR3 gives the full variable domain: KAGVTQTPRYLIKTRGQQVTLSCSPISGHRSVSWYQQTPGQGLQFLFEYFSETQRNKGNFPGRFSGRQFSNSRSEMNVSTLELGDSALYLCASSPTRPSDTEAFFGQGTRLTVV.

V is TRBV9 and J is TRBJ2-1; 7 positions agree with TRBD1. In germline, CDR1 is SGDLS, CDR2 YYNGEE. With 4 bases clipped from V and 9 bases from J, the junction kept 13 bases outside the gene matches. The CDR3 consists of 15 residues. The CDR3 sequence is CASSPDTGQVGEQFF. The CDR3 nucleotides read TGTGCCAGCAGCCCTGACACTGGACAGGTGGGTGAGCAGTTCTTC.

The chain joins TRBV3-1 to TRBJ2-1, with D perhaps given as TRBD1 or TRBD2 (6 bases each). V lost 4 bases and J lost 0, with 13 bases in between. This CDR3 comprises 16 residues. Germline V gene data show CDR1 as LGHDT and CDR2 as YNNKEL (reference sequence). The CDR3 nucleotides are TGTGCCAGCAGCCCGGCGGAGGGGGACTCCTACAATGAGCAGTTCTTC. This encodes CASSPAEGDSYNEQFF.

This clonotype showed up just a few times. The V and J genes are TRBV4-1 and TRBJ1-1; possible D gene TRBD1, 6 bases. With 1 base removed from V and 6 bases from J, the gap between germline ends came to 15 bases. The germline gives CDR1 MGHRA, CDR2 YSYEKL. The length of the CDR3 is 15 residues. CDR3 sequence (DNA): TGCGCCAGCAGCCAAGCGGGGGCAGCTGTCTCTGAAGCTTTCTTT. This gives the protein CASSQAGAAVSEAFF.

A few counts support this clonotype. The chain recombines TRBV5-1 with TRBJ2-4, with D possibly TRBD1 on 6 matching bases. Germline values: CDR1 SGHRS, CDR2 YFSETQ. This CDR3 spans 16 amino acids. V lost 5 bases and J 3 bases, leaving 18 bases between the germline ends. CDR3 sequence (DNA): TGCGCCAGCAGTCCCATCCACAGGGTAGGCAAAAACATTCAGTACTTC. This codes for CASSPIHRVGKNIQYF.

This clonotype was counted only a few times. This sequence joins TRBV5-1 and TRBJ1-2, with D hard to call. The CDR3 loop spans 13 amino acids. Germline V gives CDR1 SGHRS, CDR2 YFSETQ. Trimming pared 4 bases from V and 0 bases from J, leaving 7 bases between. The CDR3 region has the DNA TGCGCCAGCAGCGGCGGATCTAACTATGGCTACACCTTC. This gives the protein CASSGGSNYGYTF. Looking up the rest from reference TRBV5-1 and TRBJ1-2 gives the full variable domain: KAGVTQTPRYLIKTRGQQVTLSCSPISGHRSVSWYQQTPGQGLQFLFEYFSETQRNKGNFPGRFSGRQFSNSRSEMNVSTLELGDSALYLCASSGGSNYGYTFGSGTRLTVV.

This clonotype was counted a few times. This chain links TRBV25-1 with TRBJ2-7; the D gene is possibly TRBD2 (5 bases). The V gene lost 3 bases and the J gene lost 1 base, with 13 bases spanning the gap. The germline V gene has CDR1 MGHDK and CDR2 SYGVNS. The CDR3 has 15 residues. Here the CDR3 DNA reads TGTGCCAGCAGTGATTCGAAGAGGGCTTCCTACGAGCAGTACTTC. Protein sequence: CASSDSKRASYEQYF.

In this sample, this clonotype turned up a few times. The chain joins TRBV11-2 to TRBJ2-1; maybe TRBD2 (6 bases). Per the germline V gene, CDR1 is SGHAT and CDR2 is FQNNGV. V was clipped by 4 bases and J by 7 bases, with 14 bases between them. The CDR3 is 14 amino acids. CDR3 loop: CASSSGPGLNEQFF. The CDR3 bases are TGTGCCAGCAGCTCCGGTCCGGGACTGAATGAGCAGTTCTTC.

This clonotype was counted a few times. The chain couples TRBV29-1 to TRBJ2-1, with 8 bases matching TRBD2. Germline V CDR1 and CDR2: SQVTM, ANQGSEA. The CDR3 totals 15 residues. Trimming cost V 3 bases and J 7 bases; bases outside gene matches: 11. CDR3 DNA sequence: TGCAGCGTTGATTGGGGGGAAGCGGGAGTTAATGAGCAGTTCTTC. Encoded protein: CSVDWGEAGVNEQFF.

The chain carries TRBV12-3 or TRBV12-4 and TRBJ2-5, with 9 bases lining up with TRBD1. The V segment lost 3 bases and the J segment 2 bases; nucleotides outside the gene matches: 4. The CDR3 loop spans 15 amino acids. DNA of the CDR3: TGTGCCAGCAGTTTCCCGGACAGGGGACAAGAGACCCAGTACTTC. It encodes CASSFPDRGQETQYF.

This clonotype was picked up a small number of times. This chain links TRBV20-1 with TRBJ2-1; tentatively, D is TRBD1 or TRBD2 (6 bases each). Germline V lookup: CDR1 DFQATT, CDR2 SNEGSKA (reference sequence). The V and J ends lost 4 bases and 4 bases respectively, with 17 bases between them. The CDR3 contains 15 residues. The CDR3 DNA follows: TGCAGTGCTAACCCGGGAGACAGGCCTTACAATGAGCAGTTCTTC. Its translation: CSANPGDRPYNEQFF.